One TCR beta chain is described in this entry. Its antigen remains unidentified. Qualities for individual bases were not recorded, and no much larger clone is one base off. The CDR3 sequence holds 11 residues, the cysteine and phenylalanine included. CDR3 DNA is the only sequence kept; it has 33 bases, read in frame from the first base. From a lookup of the germline V gene (reference sequence), CDR1 and CDR2 are LNHDA and SQIVND. A distance of 2 bases separates the germline ends of V and J, which lose 7 bases and 0 bases respectively. The sample originates from a study of blood T cell repertoires in COVID-19 (dated by TCRdb to the early 2020s). Turning to the overall study: Samples from collaborators originated in the United States, Italy and Spain and spanned both the acute and convalescent phases of COVID-19. The prospective study material was composed of cDNA or gDNA derived from T cells, B-cell-depleted T cells, or PBMCs. The dataset comprised deeply sampled blood TCRbeta repertoires from subjects exposed to, actively infected with, or recovered from COVID-19. The repertoires were made available in a free public database intended to serve as a resource for research on the immune response to SARS-CoV-2. The samples were drawn from two sources: the first 160 participants of the ongoing ImmuneRACE study, and 1,200 or so subjects contributed by 6 global collaborators. The sample metadata nearly always contained a de-identified subject ID, COVID-19 status, age in years and sex. Where available, HLA class I and class II types were taken from metadata supplied by the sample provider and were not determined by assay-based typing. Beyond this particular receptor, the publication reports: Clinical and demographic metadata were provided uncurated, with the amount varying by source and participant.

TCRbeta CDR3 regions were amplified from genomic DNA using the immunoSEQ Assay, a bias-controlled multiplex PCR. The source study handled its data this way. Nucleated cell counts per sample were estimated from amplification of reference gene primers within the assay. Sequence reads were collapsed and filtered to measure the absolute abundance of every unique TCRbeta CDR3 rearrangement. For each sample, productive Simpson clonality was calculated as the square root of Simpson's diversity index over productive rearrangements. This is the immuneACCESS table as TCRdb keeps it, with only in-frame sequences that have V and J called. A part of the clones is gone; compared with another copy, unresolved V genes explain less than half, and the rest is unexplained. V and J calls and clone size come straight from that table; D and trimming were deduced from the DNA. The sample table lists 150,000 to 200,000 clones, 80% to 85% of them with a count of one. The ten largest account for around 7% of the sample.

Enrolling through a virtual design, the prospective study's participants ranged in age from about 18 to 100 years and lived across about two dozen United States geographic areas. In the prospective study, cohorts were assigned on the basis of participant-reported clinical history obtained from a screening survey and a study questionnaire. ImmuneRACE Cohort 3 recovered participants were defined by two consecutive negative NP/OP PCR tests, healthcare professional clearance, or symptom resolution. Mobile phlebotomists in the prospective study collected whole blood, serum and a nasopharyngeal or oropharyngeal swab from every participant. Additional blood draws and questionnaires over an approximately 2-month period could optionally be provided by prospective study participants. Prospective study blood samples were shipped either frozen or at room temperature before DNA extraction.

The clonotype comes from a man between 35 and 55 years old who had recovered from COVID-19. Here the chain combines TRBV19 and TRBJ2-3, with the D gene call left open. Sequencing used PBMCs or T cells enriched from blood (not recorded which). The CDR3 region has the sequence CASTSTDTQYF. The nucleotides read TGTGCCAGTACTAGCACAGATACGCAGTATTTT.